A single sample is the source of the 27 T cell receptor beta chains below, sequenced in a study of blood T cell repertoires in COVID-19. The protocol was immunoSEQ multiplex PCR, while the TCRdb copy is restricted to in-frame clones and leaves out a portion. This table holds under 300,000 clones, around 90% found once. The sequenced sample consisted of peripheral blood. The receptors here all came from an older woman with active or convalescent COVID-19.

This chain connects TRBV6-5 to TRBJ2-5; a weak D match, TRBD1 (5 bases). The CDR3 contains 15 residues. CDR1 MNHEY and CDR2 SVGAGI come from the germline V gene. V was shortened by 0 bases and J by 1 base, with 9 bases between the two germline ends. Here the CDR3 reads CASSYSWTFQETQYF. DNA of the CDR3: TGTGCCAGCAGTTACTCGTGGACATTCCAAGAGACCCAGTACTTC.

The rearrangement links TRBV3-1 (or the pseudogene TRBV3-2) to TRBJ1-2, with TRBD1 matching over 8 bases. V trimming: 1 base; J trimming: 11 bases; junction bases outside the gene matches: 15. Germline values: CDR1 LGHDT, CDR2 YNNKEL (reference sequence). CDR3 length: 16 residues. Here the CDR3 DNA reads TGTGCCAGCAGCCAAGCGCGGACAGGGATTTCGTGGGGATACACCTTC. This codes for CASSQARTGISWGYTF.

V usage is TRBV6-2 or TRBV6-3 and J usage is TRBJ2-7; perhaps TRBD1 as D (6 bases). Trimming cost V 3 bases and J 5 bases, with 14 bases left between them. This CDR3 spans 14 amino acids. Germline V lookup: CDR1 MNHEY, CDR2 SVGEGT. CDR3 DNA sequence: TGTGCCAGCAGTTATACAGGGACGAGGAACGAGCAGTACTTC. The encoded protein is CASSYTGTRNEQYF.

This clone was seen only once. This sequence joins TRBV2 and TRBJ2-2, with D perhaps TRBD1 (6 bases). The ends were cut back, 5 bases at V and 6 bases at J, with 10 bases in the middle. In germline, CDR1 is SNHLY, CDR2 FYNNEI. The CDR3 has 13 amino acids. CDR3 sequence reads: CASSTRTAGELFF. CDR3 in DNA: TGTGCCAGCAGTACACGGACAGCCGGGGAGCTGTTTTTT.

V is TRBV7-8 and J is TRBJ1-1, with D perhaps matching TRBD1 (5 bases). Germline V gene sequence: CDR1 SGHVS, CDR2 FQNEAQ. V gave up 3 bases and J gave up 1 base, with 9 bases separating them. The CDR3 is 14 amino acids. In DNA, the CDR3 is TGTGCCAGCAGCTTCCAGGGAAGGAACACTGAAGCTTTCTTT. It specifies CASSFQGRNTEAFF.

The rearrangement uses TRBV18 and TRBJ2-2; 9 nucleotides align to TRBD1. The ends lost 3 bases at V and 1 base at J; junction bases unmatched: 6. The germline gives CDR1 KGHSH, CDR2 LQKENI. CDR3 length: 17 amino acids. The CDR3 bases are TGTGCCAGCTCACCCACGGGGACAGGGCGGAACACCGGGGAGCTGTTTTTT. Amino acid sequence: CASSPTGTGRNTGELFF.

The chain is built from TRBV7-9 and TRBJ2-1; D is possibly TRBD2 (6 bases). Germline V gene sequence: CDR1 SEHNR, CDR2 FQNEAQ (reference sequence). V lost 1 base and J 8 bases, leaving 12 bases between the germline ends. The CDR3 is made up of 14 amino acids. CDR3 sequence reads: CASSLESRGYEQFF. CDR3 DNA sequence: TGTGCCAGCAGCTTAGAGTCGCGGGGATATGAGCAGTTCTTC.

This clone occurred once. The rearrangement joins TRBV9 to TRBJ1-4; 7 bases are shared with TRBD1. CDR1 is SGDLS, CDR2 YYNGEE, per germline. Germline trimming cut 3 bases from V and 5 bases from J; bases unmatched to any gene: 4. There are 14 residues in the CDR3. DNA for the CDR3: TGTGCCAGCAGCGCGACAGGGTTCAATGAAAAACTGTTTTTT. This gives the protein CASSATGFNEKLFF.

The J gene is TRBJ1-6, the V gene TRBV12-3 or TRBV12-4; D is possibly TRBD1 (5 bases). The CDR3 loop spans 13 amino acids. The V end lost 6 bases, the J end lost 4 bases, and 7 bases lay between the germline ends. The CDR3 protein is CASRGTYNSPLHF. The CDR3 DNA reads TGTGCCAGCAGGGGGACTTATAATTCACCCCTCCACTTT.

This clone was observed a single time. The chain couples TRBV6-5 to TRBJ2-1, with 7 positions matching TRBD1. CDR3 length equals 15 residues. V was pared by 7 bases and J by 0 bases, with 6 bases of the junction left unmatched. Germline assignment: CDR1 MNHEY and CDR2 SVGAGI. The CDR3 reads CASIPGQSSYNEQFF. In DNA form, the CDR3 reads TGTGCCAGCATACCGGGACAGAGCTCCTACAATGAGCAGTTCTTC.

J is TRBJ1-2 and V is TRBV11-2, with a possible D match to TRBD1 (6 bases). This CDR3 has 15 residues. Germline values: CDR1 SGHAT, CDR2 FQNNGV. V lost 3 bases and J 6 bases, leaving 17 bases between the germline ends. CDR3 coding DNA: TGTGCCAGCAGCTTGGGGGCTCTGGCAGGGAATGGCTACACCTTC. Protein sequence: CASSLGALAGNGYTF.

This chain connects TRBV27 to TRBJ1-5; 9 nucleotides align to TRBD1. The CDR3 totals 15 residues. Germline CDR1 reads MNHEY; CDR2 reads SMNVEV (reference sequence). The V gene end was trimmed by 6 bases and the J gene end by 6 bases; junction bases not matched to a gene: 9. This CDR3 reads CASRPTGGATQPQHF. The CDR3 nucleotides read TGTGCCAGCAGGCCGACAGGGGGAGCAACTCAGCCCCAGCATTTT.

The CDR3 sequence: CSASHEPQHF. In DNA, the CDR3 is TGCAGTGCTAGTCATGAGCCCCAGCATTTT. This sequence joins TRBV20-1 and TRBJ1-5, with D unresolved. The germline V gene has CDR1 DFQATT and CDR2 SNEGSKA (reference sequence). The CDR3 runs to 10 residues. Trimming removed 3 bases at V and 8 bases at J, with 5 bases between.

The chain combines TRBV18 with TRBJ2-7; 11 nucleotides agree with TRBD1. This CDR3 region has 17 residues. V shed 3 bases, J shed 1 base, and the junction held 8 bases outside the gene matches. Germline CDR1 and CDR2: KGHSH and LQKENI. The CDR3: CASSPRTGGVGSYEQYF. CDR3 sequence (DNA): TGTGCCAGCTCACCCCGGACAGGGGGCGTCGGGTCCTACGAGCAGTACTTC.

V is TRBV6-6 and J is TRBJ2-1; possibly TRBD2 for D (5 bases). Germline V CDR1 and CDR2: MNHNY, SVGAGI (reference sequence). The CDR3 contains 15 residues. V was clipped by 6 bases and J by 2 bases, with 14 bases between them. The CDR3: CASRLPGDTYNEQFF. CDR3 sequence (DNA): TGTGCCAGCAGACTACCCGGGGATACCTACAATGAGCAGTTCTTC.

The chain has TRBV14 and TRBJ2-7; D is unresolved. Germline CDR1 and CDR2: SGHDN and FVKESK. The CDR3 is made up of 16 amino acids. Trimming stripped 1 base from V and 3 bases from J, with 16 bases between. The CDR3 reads CASSQGGGYPLYEQYF. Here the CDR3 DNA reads TGTGCCAGCAGCCAAGGAGGCGGATATCCCCTCTACGAGCAGTACTTC.

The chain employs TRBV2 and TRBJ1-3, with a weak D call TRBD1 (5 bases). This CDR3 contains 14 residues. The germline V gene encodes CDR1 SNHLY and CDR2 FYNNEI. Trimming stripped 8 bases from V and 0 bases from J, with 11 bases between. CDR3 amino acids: CASAQGFSGNTIYF. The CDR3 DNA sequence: TGTGCCAGCGCGCAGGGTTTCTCTGGAAACACCATATATTTT.

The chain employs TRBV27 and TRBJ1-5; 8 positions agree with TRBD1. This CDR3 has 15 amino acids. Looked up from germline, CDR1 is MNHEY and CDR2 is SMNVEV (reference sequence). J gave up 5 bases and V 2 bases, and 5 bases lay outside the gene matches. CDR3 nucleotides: TGTGCCAGCAGTTTAGGGACAGGATTCCATCAGCCCCAGCATTTT. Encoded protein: CASSLGTGFHQPQHF.

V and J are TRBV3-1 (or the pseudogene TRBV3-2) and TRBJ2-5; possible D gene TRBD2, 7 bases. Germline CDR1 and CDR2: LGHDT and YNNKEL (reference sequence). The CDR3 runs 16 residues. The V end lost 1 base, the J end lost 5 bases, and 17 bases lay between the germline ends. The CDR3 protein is CASSQGSYGGRETQYF. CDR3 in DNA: TGTGCCAGCAGCCAAGGAAGTTACGGGGGGCGGGAGACCCAGTACTTC.

CDR3 bases: TGTGCCACCAGTGATGGACAGGGGGCCGGTGAAAAACTGTTTTTT. This gives the protein CATSDGQGAGEKLFF. J is TRBJ1-4 and V is TRBV24-1, with 11 bases matching TRBD1. CDR1 and CDR2 (germline): KGHDR, SFDVKD. V lost 3 bases, J lost 7 bases, and 3 bases stayed unmatched. This CDR3 region has 15 residues.

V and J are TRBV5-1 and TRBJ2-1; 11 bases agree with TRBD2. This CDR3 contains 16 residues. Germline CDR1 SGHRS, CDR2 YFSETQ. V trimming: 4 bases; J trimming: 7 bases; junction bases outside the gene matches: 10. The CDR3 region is CASSPQTSGAQNEQFF. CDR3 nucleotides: TGCGCCAGCAGCCCCCAGACTAGCGGGGCCCAGAATGAGCAGTTCTTC.

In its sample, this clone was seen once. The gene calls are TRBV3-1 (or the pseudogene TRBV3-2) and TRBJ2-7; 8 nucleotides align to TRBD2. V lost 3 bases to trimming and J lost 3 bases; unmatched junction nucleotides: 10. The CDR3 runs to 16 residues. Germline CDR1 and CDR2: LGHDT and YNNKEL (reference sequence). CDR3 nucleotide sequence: TGTGCCAGCAGCCACCCCGGGGGGGACCTTCTCTACGAGCAGTACTTC. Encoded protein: CASSHPGGDLLYEQYF.

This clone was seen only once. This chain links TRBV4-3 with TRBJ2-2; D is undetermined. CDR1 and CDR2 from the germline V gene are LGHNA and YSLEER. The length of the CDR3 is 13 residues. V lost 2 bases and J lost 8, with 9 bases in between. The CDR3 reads CASSQILVGELFF. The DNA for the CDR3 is TGCGCCAGCAGCCAAATATTAGTGGGGGAGCTGTTTTTT.

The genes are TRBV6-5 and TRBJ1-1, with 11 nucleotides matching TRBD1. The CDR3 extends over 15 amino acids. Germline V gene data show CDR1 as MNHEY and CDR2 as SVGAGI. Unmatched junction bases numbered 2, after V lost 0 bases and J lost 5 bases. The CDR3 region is CASSYSGTGGTEAFF. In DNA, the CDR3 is TGTGCCAGCAGTTACTCCGGGACAGGGGGAACTGAAGCTTTCTTT.

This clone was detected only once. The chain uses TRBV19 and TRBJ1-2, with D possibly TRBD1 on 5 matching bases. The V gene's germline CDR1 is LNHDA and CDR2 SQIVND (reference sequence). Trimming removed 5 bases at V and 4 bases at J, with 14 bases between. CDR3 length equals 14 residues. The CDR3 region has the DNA TGTGCCAGTAGTTTTCTGGACAACATCTATGGCTACACCTTC. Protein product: CASSFLDNIYGYTF.

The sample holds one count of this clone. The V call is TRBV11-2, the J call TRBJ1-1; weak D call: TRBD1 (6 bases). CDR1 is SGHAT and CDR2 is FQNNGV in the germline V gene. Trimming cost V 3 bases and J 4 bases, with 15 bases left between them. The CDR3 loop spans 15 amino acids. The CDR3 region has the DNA TGTGCCAGCAGCTTGGGGGCCCATTGGAGCACTGAAGCTTTCTTT. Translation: CASSLGAHWSTEAFF. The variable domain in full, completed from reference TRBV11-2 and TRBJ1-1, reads EAGVAQSPRYKIIEKRQSVAFWCNPISGHATLYWYQQILGQGPKLLIQFQNNGVVDDSQLPKDRFSAERLKGVDSTLKIQPAKLEDSAVYLCASSLGAHWSTEAFFGQGTRLTVV.

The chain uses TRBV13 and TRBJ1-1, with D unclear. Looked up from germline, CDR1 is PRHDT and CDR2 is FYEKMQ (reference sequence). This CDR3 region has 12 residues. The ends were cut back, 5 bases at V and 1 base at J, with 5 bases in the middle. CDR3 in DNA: TGTGCCAGCAGCAGACAGAACACTGAAGCTTTCTTT. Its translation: CASSRQNTEAFF.